This record covers a single T cell receptor (beta chain). Its antigen is as yet unknown. Germline assignment: CDR1 SGHDT and CDR2 YYEEEE. The CDR3 sequence is 11 residues long. V was shortened by 3 bases and J by 8 bases, with 8 bases between the two germline ends. This sample was included in a study of blood T cells in healthy people across ages. Study results and caveats: Comparison with aged donors showed that long-lived donors had more naive CD4+ cells and higher diversity. The lack of PBMC sorting stopped any conclusive naive versus antigen-experienced comparison. From one million sequenced T cells, diversity estimates were lower bounds.

Through a sample-barcoded 5' primer and a J-beta primer mix, a second PCR was run for roughly 6 to 11 cycles. TCRdb independently ran MiXCR on the 5' RACE reads; one entry per CDR3 protein. The table records 900,000 to 950,000 distinct CDR3 sequences, roughly 29% of them present only once. The same data also contributed to another study, on T cells of mothers and their children. This second study says: Pairs that are related and pairs that are unrelated have TCR recombination output shaped similarly by thymic selection.

The sequenced sample was blood. The V and J genes are TRBV5-6 and TRBJ1-1, with D unclear. This clonotype was obtained from a woman aged 35 to 49 in good health. DNA for the CDR3: TGTGCCAGCAGCTCGGCAGCCGAAGCTTTCTTT. Protein sequence: CASSSAAEAFF.